Listed here are 23 T cell receptor beta chains from one sample, sequenced in a study of identifying expanded T cells in peripheral blood (dated by TCRdb to the late 2010s). The library was produced with the immunoSEQ multiplex PCR assay. TCRdb re-hosts the immuneACCESS table, in-frame sequences only. Its copies lack some clones; in the studies checked, an unresolved V gene accounts for under half of them, and the cause for the rest is not known. This sample comprises around 100,000 clones, around 85% of them detected only once. The ten biggest clones cover roughly a sixth of the sample. Sequenced material: blood. The receptors were sampled from a person aged 18 to 70 in good health.

This clone was seen just once. The chain has TRBV10-3 and TRBJ1-2, with D possibly matching TRBD1 (6 bases). V lost 8 bases and J 10 bases, leaving 20 bases between the germline ends. The CDR3 has 13 amino acids. CDR1 and CDR2 (germline): ENHRY, SYGVKD. Written as DNA, the CDR3 is TGTGCCATCCCTAAAGGAGGGGGGCTGGACTACACCTTC. Translation gives CAIPKGGGLDYTF.

DNA for the CDR3: TGTGCCAGCAGTTTGGCGGGGGGCGGGTCCTACAATGAGCAGTTCTTC. Encoded protein: CASSLAGGGSYNEQFF. The chain is built from TRBV6-5 and TRBJ2-1, with TRBD2 matching 8 bases. Germline loops: CDR1 MNHEY, CDR2 SVGAGI. V lost 4 bases and J lost 1; bases outside the gene matches: 6. The CDR3 has 16 amino acids.

The rearrangement uses TRBV5-6 and TRBJ2-7; D remains unclear. The CDR3 has 16 residues. CDR1 and CDR2 (germline): SGHDT, YYEEEE. V was shortened by 0 bases and J by 1 base, with 14 bases between the two germline ends. CDR3 in DNA: TGTGCCAGCAGCTTGGGTTACCCCCACACGTCCTACGAGCAGTACTTC. Protein sequence: CASSLGYPHTSYEQYF.

This chain links TRBV4-2 with TRBJ2-7; TRBD1 might be the D (6 bases). Germline CDR1 is LGHNA and CDR2 is YNFKEQ. The CDR3 is 14 amino acids. V was shortened by 0 bases and J by 3 bases, with 9 bases between the two germline ends. This CDR3 is CASSQDQTGYEQYF. CDR3 DNA: TGTGCCAGCAGCCAAGATCAGACAGGCTACGAGCAGTACTTC.

This rearrangement joins TRBV5-1 to TRBJ1-3; possibly TRBD1 for D (5 bases). V shed 5 bases and J shed 1 base, with 10 bases lying between them. The CDR3 is 14 residues long. The V gene's germline CDR1 is SGHRS and CDR2 YFSETQ. The CDR3 loop reads CASSGDGSGNTIYF. The CDR3 DNA follows: TGCGCCAGCAGTGGGGACGGATCTGGAAACACCATATATTTT.

The rearrangement uses TRBV7-8 and TRBJ2-3; no definite D call. Germline V gene sequence: CDR1 SGHVS, CDR2 FQNEAQ. The CDR3 length is 12 residues. The ends were cut back, 6 bases at V and 2 bases at J, with 6 bases in the middle. Here the CDR3 DNA reads TGTGCCAGCAGTCCCCCCACAGATACGCAGTATTTT. Translated, it gives CASSPPTDTQYF.

The rearrangement links TRBV5-1 to TRBJ1-3, with a possible D match to TRBD1 (5 bases). The V end lost 3 bases, the J end lost 0 bases, and 10 bases lay between the germline ends. Looked up from germline, CDR1 is SGHRS and CDR2 is YFSETQ. The CDR3 consists of 15 residues. In DNA, the CDR3 is TGCGCCAGCAGCTCCAGGGTAGTCTCTGGAAACACCATATATTTT. This codes for CASSSRVVSGNTIYF.

The CDR3 DNA reads as TGTGCCAGCCGCTGGGGGGGCTACGAGCAGTACTTC. Protein: CASRWGGYEQYF. The chain combines TRBV2 with TRBJ2-7; 7 bases are a match to TRBD2. Per the germline V gene, CDR1 is SNHLY and CDR2 is FYNNEI. Losses at the gene ends were 8 bases for V and 3 bases for J; bases not matched to a gene: 4. The CDR3 spans 12 residues.

The V and J genes are TRBV5-4 and TRBJ2-1, with TRBD2 matching over 8 bases. After removal of 1 base from V and 3 bases from J, the junction contained 6 bases not matched to a gene. CDR1 and CDR2 (germline): SGHNT, YYREEE (reference sequence). This CDR3 is built from 16 residues. The CDR3 spells CASSLPISGVYNEQFF. CDR3 sequence (DNA): TGTGCCAGCAGCTTGCCTATTAGCGGGGTCTACAATGAGCAGTTCTTC. Using reference TRBV5-4 and TRBJ2-1 for the parts outside the CDR3, the full variable domain is ETGVTQSPTHLIKTRGQQVTLRCSSQSGHNTVSWYQQALGQGPQFIFQYYREEENGRGNFPPRFSGLQFPNYSSELNVNALELDDSALYLCASSLPISGVYNEQFFGPGTRLTVL.

The genes are TRBV2 and TRBJ1-1; TRBD1 matches at 11 bases. This CDR3 is 16 amino acids long. In germline, CDR1 is SNHLY, CDR2 FYNNEI. After removal of 4 bases from V and 5 bases from J, the junction contained 9 bases not matched to a gene. DNA for the CDR3: TGTGCCAGCAGTGGGACAGGGGGCGGACTAGGGACTGAAGCTTTCTTT. It codes for CASSGTGGGLGTEAFF.

The V call is TRBV5-6, the J call TRBJ1-1; D remains ambiguous. In germline, CDR1 is SGHDT, CDR2 YYEEEE. This CDR3 region has 13 residues. Trimming stripped 2 bases from V and 6 bases from J, with 11 bases between. In DNA form, the CDR3 reads TGTGCCAGCAGCTTTGGGATCGGGCCTGAAGCTTTCTTT. Its protein product is CASSFGIGPEAFF.

The rearrangement uses TRBV6-5 and TRBJ1-6; maybe TRBD1 (5 bases). The V and J ends lost 0 bases and 12 bases respectively, with 15 bases between them. CDR1 MNHEY and CDR2 SVGAGI come from the germline V gene. This CDR3 is 15 amino acids long. The CDR3 here is CASSYSSGTSGPLHF. CDR3 DNA sequence: TGTGCCAGCAGTTACTCGAGCGGGACCTCGGGACCCCTCCACTTT.

The chain is built from TRBV30 and TRBJ2-3; 9 bases agree with TRBD2. Germline lookup yields CDR1 GTSNPN and CDR2 SVGIG (reference sequence). CDR3 length: 13 residues. The V segment lost 4 bases and the J segment 4 bases; nucleotides outside the gene matches: 3. The CDR3 loop is CAWMRGGPDTQYF. The CDR3 bases are TGTGCCTGGATGCGGGGGGGCCCAGATACGCAGTATTTT.

This clone was recorded once. The rearrangement joins TRBV5-1 to TRBJ2-7; the D gene could be TRBD1 or TRBD2 (5 bases each). This CDR3 has 15 residues. Germline CDR1 is SGHRS and CDR2 is YFSETQ. Trimming pared 4 bases from V and 5 bases from J, leaving 19 bases between. The CDR3 DNA reads as TGCGCCAGCAGCGCAGACCGGGACGCCTTCCACGAGCAGTACTTC. Translated: CASSADRDAFHEQYF.

The chain links TRBV11-2 to TRBJ2-2; D is uncertain. This CDR3 spans 13 amino acids. Germline CDR1 is SGHAT and CDR2 is FQNNGV. V dropped 6 bases and J dropped 3 bases, with 8 bases sitting between them. This CDR3 is CASRLVDTGELFF. The CDR3 nucleotides read TGTGCCAGCAGGCTGGTTGACACCGGGGAGCTGTTTTTT.

The chain recombines TRBV19 with TRBJ1-4; D not certain. V lost 8 bases and J 2 bases, leaving 9 bases between the germline ends. The germline V gene encodes CDR1 LNHDA and CDR2 SQIVND (reference sequence). The length of the CDR3 is 13 residues. CDR3 in DNA: TGTGCCAGTGGCTTAATGACTAATGAAAAACTGTTTTTT. Translated, it gives CASGLMTNEKLFF.

This rearrangement joins TRBV9 to TRBJ2-1, with D perhaps TRBD1 (6 bases). This CDR3 contains 15 residues. Looked up from germline, CDR1 is SGDLS and CDR2 is YYNGEE. Between the trimmed V and J ends, which lost 0 bases and 4 bases, there was a span of 11 bases. The CDR3 nucleotides are TGTGCCAGCAGCGTAGCAGGGGATCCTTACAATGAGCAGTTCTTC. Translating gives CASSVAGDPYNEQFF.

In DNA, the CDR3 is TGTGCCAGCAGCGCAGGCGGAGATACGCAGTATTTT. Encoded protein: CASSAGGDTQYF. The chain joins TRBV9 to TRBJ2-3; D remains unclear. V lost 3 bases and J lost 5, with 7 bases in between. Per germline, CDR1 SGDLS and CDR2 YYNGEE. The CDR3 is made up of 12 amino acids.

The chain employs TRBV7-2 and TRBJ2-5, with TRBD2 matching 7 bases. The CDR3 is made up of 14 amino acids. Germline assignment: CDR1 SGHTA and CDR2 FQGNSA. Trimming at V came to 3 bases and at J to 5 bases, leaving 6 bases not matched to a gene. The CDR3 coding sequence is TGTGCCAGCAGCTTCTACGTGGGGGGGGAGACCCAGTACTTC. Translation: CASSFYVGGETQYF.

This chain links TRBV7-9 with TRBJ2-3, with a possible D match to TRBD1 (7 bases). CDR1 SEHNR and CDR2 FQNEAQ come from the germline V gene (reference sequence). With 3 bases removed from V and 1 base from J, the gap between germline ends came to 17 bases. CDR3 length equals 17 residues. CDR3 nucleotide sequence: TGTGCCAGCAGCTTGAGGGGGCGGGAATCGCGCACAGATACGCAGTATTTT. Translation: CASSLRGRESRTDTQYF.

J is TRBJ2-7 and V is TRBV10-3, with TRBD1 matching over 9 bases. CDR3 size: 16 residues. V shed 0 bases and J 1 base; nucleotides not matched to a gene: 4. CDR1 is ENHRY and CDR2 is SYGVKD in the germline V gene. The chain's CDR3 is CAISESRDRESYEQYF. The CDR3 nucleotides read TGTGCCATCAGTGAGTCGAGGGACAGGGAATCCTACGAGCAGTACTTC.

This chain joins TRBV9 and TRBJ2-7; 12 positions match TRBD1. Germline V lookup: CDR1 SGDLS, CDR2 YYNGEE. After removal of 3 bases from V and 6 bases from J, the junction contained 4 bases not matched to a gene. This CDR3 has 14 residues. The DNA for the CDR3 is TGTGCCAGCAGCGCGGGACAGGGGGCGGGCGAGCAGTACTTC. Residues: CASSAGQGAGEQYF.

This chain connects TRBV23-1 to TRBJ2-7; TRBD1 matches at 10 bases. TRBV23-1 is flagged as an ORF with uncertain function. The CDR3 runs 15 residues. Germline trimming cut 4 bases from V and 2 bases from J; bases unmatched to any gene: 5. CDR3 DNA: TGCGCCAGCAGTCCAACGGGGACAGGGGCCTACGAGCAGTACTTC. This codes for CASSPTGTGAYEQYF.